This paragraph covers one T cell receptor beta chain sequence. In the source study's methods: By means of reference gene primer amplification, nucleated cell counts were estimated. The table came from immunoSEQ multiplex PCR; TCRdb's copy has only in-frame clones and leaves some out. V, J and clone size derive from that table, while D and trimming were established from the DNA sequence. This table has under 300,000 clones, around 83% appearing once. This sample was included in a study of blood T cell repertoires in COVID-19. Sequenced input: peripheral blood. This receptor was obtained from a middle-aged woman who had recovered from COVID-19.

CDR3: CASSLLLGSSGNTIYF. The CDR3 coding sequence is TGTGCCAGCAGCCTCCTACTGGGCAGCTCTGGAAACACCATATATTTT. The V and J genes are TRBV3-1 (or the pseudogene TRBV3-2) and TRBJ1-3; the D is unclear. V lost 4 bases, J lost 0 bases, and 13 bases lay in between. Germline V CDR1 and CDR2: LGHDT, YNNKEL (reference sequence). The CDR3 is 16 amino acids.